These T cell receptor beta chains were read from a single sample in a study of cytomegalovirus exposure and HLA in healthy donors. Profiled with immunoSEQ multiplex PCR; TCRdb holds only in-frame clones, not every one. The table has about 49,000 clones, roughly nine tenths seen once. Sequenced: PBMCs. Every receptor here comes from a man aged 18 to 29 in good health and CMV-seronegative. Each CDR3 is given with its conserved first and last residue. The D gene is left open where the match is weak. Clone size appears in some rows only: once, few, many, or a class for an expanded clone.

abundance | j_gene | v_gene | d_gene | CDR3nt | CDR3aa
. | TRBJ2-3 | TRBV4-3 | TRBD2 | TGCGCCAGCAGCCAAGTTTCGGGACTAGCGGGAGCAGATACGCAGTATTTT | CASSQVSGLAGADTQYF
once | TRBJ2-1 | TRBV4-2 | TRBD2 | TGTGCCAGCAGCCGCGGACTAGCGGACCTAAATGAGCAGTTCTTC | CASSRGLADLNEQFF
. | TRBJ2-5 | TRBV28 | TRBD2 | TGTGCCAGCAGTGAAACTAGCGGAAAAGAGACCCAGTACTTC | CASSETSGKETQYF
. | TRBJ2-1 | TRBV6-5 | TRBD2 | TGTGCCAGCAGACCCTTAGCGGGCGGATACAATGAGCAGTTCTTC | CASRPLAGGYNEQFF
. | TRBJ2-7 | TRBV5-1 | TRBD1 | TGCGCCAGCAGCTTACAGGGGTACGAGCAGTACTTC | CASSLQGYEQYF
. | TRBJ1-4 | TRBV29-1 | TRBD1 | TGCAGCGTCCGACAGGGGGCGATAGATGAAAAACTGTTTTTT | CSVRQGAIDEKLFF
. | TRBJ2-7 | TRBV9 | . | TGTGCCAGCGGACCCCGGGGGACGGCCCCCTACGAGCAGTACTTC | CASGPRGTAPYEQYF
. | TRBJ2-1 | TRBV18 | TRBD2 | TGTGCCAGCTCACCCTATACTAGCGGGAGGGACAATGAGCAGTTCTTC | CASSPYTSGRDNEQFF
. | TRBJ2-7 | TRBV7-9 | TRBD2 | TGTGCCAGCAGCAAGCTAGCGGGGGGTCCCTACGAGCAGTACTTC | CASSKLAGGPYEQYF
. | TRBJ2-7 | TRBV5-1 | . | TGCGCCAGCAGCTTTGAAGGGGAACTGCAGTACTTC | CASSFEGELQYF
. | TRBJ1-1 | TRBV20-1 | . | TGCAGTACACAGGAGGGGCGTGAAGCTTTCTTT | CSTQEGREAFF
. | TRBJ2-3 | TRBV5-4 | TRBD1 | TGTGCCAGCAGCTTGGGGGGGACAGCTGGCACAGATACGCAGTATTTT | CASSLGGTAGTDTQYF
. | TRBJ1-5 | TRBV4-1 | . | TGCGCCAGCAGCCAAGAGAGGTTCGGGGGTAGACAGCCCCAGCATTTT | CASSQERFGGRQPQHF
. | TRBJ1-5 | TRBV15 | . | TGTGCCACAACCCAGGCTACTAATCAGCCCCAGCATTTT | CATTQATNQPQHF
. | TRBJ1-1 | TRBV10-3 | . | TGTGCCATCAGTGAGTCCATTTTTTCCTTACAAGAGGGAAACACTGAAGCTTTCTTT | CAISESIFSLQEGNTEAFF
. | TRBJ1-1 | TRBV5-1 | . | TGCGCCAGCAGCTTGAGGGAGGCAGCCGCGAACACTGAAGCTTTCTTT | CASSLREAAANTEAFF
. | TRBJ2-7 | TRBV9 | TRBD2 | TGTGCCAGCAGCGCGGGACTAGCGGGAGTCCACGAGCAGTACTTC | CASSAGLAGVHEQYF
. | TRBJ1-5 | TRBV6-1 | TRBD1 | TGTGCCAGCAGTGATCCCCCCCACAGGGGGCGCGGTCAGCCCCAGCATTTT | CASSDPPHRGRGQPQHF
. | TRBJ2-7 | TRBV4-3 | TRBD2 | TGCGCCAGCAGCCAAGCCCGGACTAGCGGAGAAAGATACGAGCAGTACTTC | CASSQARTSGERYEQYF
. | TRBJ2-2 | TRBV18 | TRBD1 | TGTGCCAGCTCACAACCGGGACAGGGGGCAACCGGGGAGCTGTTTTTT | CASSQPGQGATGELFF
. | TRBJ2-1 | TRBV7-3 | TRBD2 | TGTGCCAGCAGCTTAAGACTAGCGGGAGGGCCCGATGAGCAGTTCTTC | CASSLRLAGGPDEQFF
. | TRBJ2-3 | TRBV29-1 | . | TGCAGCGTTGAAAAGCCTCCTAATACGCAGTATTTT | CSVEKPPNTQYF
. | TRBJ2-6 | TRBV7-2 | . | TGTGCCAGCAGCTTCCCGTGGGGAGCCAGTTCAGGGGCCAACGTCCTGACTTTC | CASSFPWGASSGANVLTF
once | TRBJ2-3 | TRBV5-1 | TRBD2 | TGCGCCAGCAGCTATGGACTAGCGGGAGTGTCAGATACGCAGTATTTT | CASSYGLAGVSDTQYF
. | TRBJ1-5 | TRBV7-8 | . | TGTGCCAGCAGTCGAGCCGGTCAGCCCCAGCATTTT | CASSRAGQPQHF
. | TRBJ1-3 | TRBV18 | TRBD1 | TGTGCCAGCTCACCGTCCCGGGACAGCTATGGAAACACCATATATTTT | CASSPSRDSYGNTIYF
once | TRBJ2-2 | TRBV11-1 | TRBD2 | TGTGCCAGCAGCTCGGAGGCGGGAGGGAACACCGGGGAGCTGTTTTTT | CASSSEAGGNTGELFF
. | TRBJ2-3 | TRBV28 | TRBD2 | TGTGCCAGCACCCTAGCGGGAGGCCCAACCGACTATACGCAGTATTTT | CASTLAGGPTDYTQYF
. | TRBJ2-1 | TRBV7-9 | . | TGTGCCAGCAGCTTAGCTCGGGAGAGTTGGAATGAGCAGTTCTTC | CASSLARESWNEQFF
. | TRBJ2-5 | TRBV2 | TRBD2 | TGTGCCAGCAGTGTGAGGGAGCGGGAGGGCAGGGAGACCCAGTACTTC | CASSVREREGRETQYF
once | TRBJ1-1 | TRBV30 | TRBD1 | TGTGCCTGGAATATGGGACAGGGGGACACTGAAGCTTTCTTT | CAWNMGQGDTEAFF